This T cell receptor (beta chain) was documented in a study of blood T cell repertoires in COVID-19. Across the whole study: Researchers got acute and convalescent COVID-19 samples from the United States, Italy and Spain.

Seattle's enrolled individuals joined amid active infection and were then monitored longitudinally. Original processing methods: Amplification of reference gene primers provided the estimated nucleated cell counts. Method: immunoSEQ multiplex PCR; TCRdb's copy keeps in-frame clones and lacks some. V and J calls and clone size are those listed in that table; D and trimming were worked out from the DNA. The repertoire includes some 290,000 clones, roughly 90% of them detected once, and roughly 2.8% sits in the top ten. The CDR3 runs to 12 residues. Germline CDR1 SQVTM, CDR2 ANQGSEA. Trimming left V 5 bases short and J 4 bases short, with 9 bases between. This clone came up once.

The specimen was peripheral blood. The chain links TRBV29-1 to TRBJ1-5; D is possibly TRBD1 (5 bases). The sequence was obtained from a woman aged 25 to 39 with COVID-19, enrolled during active disease. CDR3 in amino acids: CSVSAGNQPQHF. The CDR3, as DNA: TGCAGCGTTTCAGCAGGGAATCAGCCCCAGCATTTT. Looking up the rest from reference TRBV29-1 and TRBJ1-5 gives the full variable domain: SAVISQKPSRDICQRGTSLTIQCQVDSQVTMMFWYRQQPGQSLTLIATANQGSEATYESGFVIDKFPISRPNLTFSTLTVSNMSPEDSSIYLCSVSAGNQPQHFGDGTRLSIL.